The sequence of this T cell receptor (beta chain) was determined in a study of blood T cell repertoires in COVID-19. For the study at large: The United States, Italy and Spain provided the acute and convalescent COVID-19 samples.

Those enrolled, adults aged 18 to 89 years, came from 24 US areas. The germline V and J ends were trimmed by 6 bases and 11 bases, with 14 bases remaining between them. The CDR3 is 12 residues long. In the original analysis: Amplified reference gene primers provided the basis for estimating nucleated cell counts. Produced via immunoSEQ multiplex PCR; TCRdb's table is partial and in-frame only. V and J calls plus clone size are reproduced from that table; the DNA served to infer D and trimming. The repertoire has approximately 440,000 clones, around 91% of them found once; the top ten carry 0.55% to 0.75%.

This chain uses TRBV12-3 or TRBV12-4 with TRBJ1-5; weak D call: TRBD1 (5 bases). The receptor's source is a man in his late teens or twenties who had recovered from COVID-19. The sample was PBMCs or T cells enriched from blood (not recorded which). CDR3: CASSLGQLAQHF. The DNA of the CDR3 is TGTGCCAGCAGCCTAGGACAACTCGCCCAGCATTTT.